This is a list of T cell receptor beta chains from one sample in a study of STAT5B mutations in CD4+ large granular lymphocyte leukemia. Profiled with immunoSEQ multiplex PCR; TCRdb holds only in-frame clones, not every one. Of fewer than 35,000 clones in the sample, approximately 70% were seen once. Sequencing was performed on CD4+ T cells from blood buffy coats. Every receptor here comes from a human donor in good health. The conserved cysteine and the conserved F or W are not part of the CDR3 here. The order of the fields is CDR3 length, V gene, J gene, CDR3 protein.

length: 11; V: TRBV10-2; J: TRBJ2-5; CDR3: ASSQGARETQY
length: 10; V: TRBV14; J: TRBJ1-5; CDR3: ASSRGQGTQH
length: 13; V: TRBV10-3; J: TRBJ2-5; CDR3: AISESRTADETQY
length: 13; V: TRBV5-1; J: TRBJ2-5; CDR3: ASSPPTGLGETQY
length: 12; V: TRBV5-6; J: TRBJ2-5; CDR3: ASSLLAGIETQY
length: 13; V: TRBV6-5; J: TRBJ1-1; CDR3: ASSPLGQGLYEAF
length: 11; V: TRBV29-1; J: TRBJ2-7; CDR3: SVVVWAIDEQY
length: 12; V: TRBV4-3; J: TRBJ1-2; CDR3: ASSQANLGSGYT
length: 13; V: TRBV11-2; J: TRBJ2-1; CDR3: ASNKLAGNYNEQF
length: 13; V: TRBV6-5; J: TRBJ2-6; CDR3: ASSWDSSGANVLT
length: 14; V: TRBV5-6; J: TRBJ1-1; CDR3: ASSLVRTGTNTEAF
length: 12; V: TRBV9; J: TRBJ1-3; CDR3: ASSVVGGSDTIY
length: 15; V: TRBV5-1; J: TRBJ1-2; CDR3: ASSPQGQGNLPFGYT
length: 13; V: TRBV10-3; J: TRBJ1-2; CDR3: AISESGRGLYGYT
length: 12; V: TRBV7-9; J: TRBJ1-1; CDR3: ASGPRVGLTEAF
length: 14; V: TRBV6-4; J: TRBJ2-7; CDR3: ASRQRLGQGRHEQY
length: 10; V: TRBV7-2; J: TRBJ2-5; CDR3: ASSPYQETQY
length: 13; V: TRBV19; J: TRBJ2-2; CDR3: ASSRDHANTGELF
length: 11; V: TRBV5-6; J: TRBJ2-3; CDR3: ASSLISTDTQY
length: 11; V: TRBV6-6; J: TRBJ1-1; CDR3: ASVQALNTEAF
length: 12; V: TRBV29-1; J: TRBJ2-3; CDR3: SVGEGGVTDTQY
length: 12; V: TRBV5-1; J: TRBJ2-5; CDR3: ASLTGTGPETQY
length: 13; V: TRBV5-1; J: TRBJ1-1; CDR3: ASSSRRYGDTEAF
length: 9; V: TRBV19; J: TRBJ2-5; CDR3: ASSSQETQY
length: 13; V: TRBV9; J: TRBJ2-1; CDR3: ASSVVGYRGDEQF
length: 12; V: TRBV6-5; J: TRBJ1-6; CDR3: ASRREVPDSPLH
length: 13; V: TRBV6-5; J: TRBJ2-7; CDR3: ASSYEGQGFNEQY
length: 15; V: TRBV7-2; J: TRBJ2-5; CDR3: ASSSSLGSGGAETQY
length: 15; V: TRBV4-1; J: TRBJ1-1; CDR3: ASSQDGRVREQLKAF
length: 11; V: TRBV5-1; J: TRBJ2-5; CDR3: ASRDRSGETQY
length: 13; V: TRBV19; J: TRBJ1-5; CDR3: ASSRLGQGYQPQH
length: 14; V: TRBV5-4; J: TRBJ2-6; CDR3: ASSLRSGVGANVLT
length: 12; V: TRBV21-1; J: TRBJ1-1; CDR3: ASSKTGRGTEAF
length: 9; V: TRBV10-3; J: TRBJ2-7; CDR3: AIRGQYEQY
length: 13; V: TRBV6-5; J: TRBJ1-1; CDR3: ASSYEAGVPAEAF
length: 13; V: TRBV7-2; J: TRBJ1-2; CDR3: ASSLEDGRIGGYT
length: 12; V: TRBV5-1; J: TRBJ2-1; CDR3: ASSLVVQSIEQF
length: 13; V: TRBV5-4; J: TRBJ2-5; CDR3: ASSKGFRSGETQY
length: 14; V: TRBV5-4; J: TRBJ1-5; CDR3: ASSFKTGGVDQPQH
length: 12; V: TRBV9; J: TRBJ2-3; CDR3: ASSLEPITDTQY
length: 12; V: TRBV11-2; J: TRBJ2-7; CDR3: ASSLDGTAYEQY
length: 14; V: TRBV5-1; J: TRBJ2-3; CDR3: ASSLDAAGGTDTQY
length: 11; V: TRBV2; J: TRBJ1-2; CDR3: ASSLSKAYGYT
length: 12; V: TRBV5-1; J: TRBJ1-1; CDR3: ASSWGLTNTEAF
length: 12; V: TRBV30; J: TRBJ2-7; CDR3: AWSVGGSSYEQY
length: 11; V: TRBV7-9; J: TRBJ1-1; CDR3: ASSLMANTEAF
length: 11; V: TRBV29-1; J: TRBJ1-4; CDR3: SVGGGTQEKLF
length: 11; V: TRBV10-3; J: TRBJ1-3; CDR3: AISGTGAHTIY
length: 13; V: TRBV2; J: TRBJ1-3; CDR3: ASSVRRSSGNTIY
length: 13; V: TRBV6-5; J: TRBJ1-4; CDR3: ASSPNRGFGEKLF
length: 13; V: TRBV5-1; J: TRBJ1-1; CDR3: ASSPRGGMNTEAF
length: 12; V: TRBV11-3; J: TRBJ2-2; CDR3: ASRPPRWGGELF
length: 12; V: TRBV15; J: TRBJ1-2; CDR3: ATSRGEGSYGYT
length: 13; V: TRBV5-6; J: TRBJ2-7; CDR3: ASSLVGQGSYEQY